This TCR beta chain was documented in a study of T-cell memory formation after mild COVID-19. Study findings and constraints: Clones contracting over day 15 to 85 were CD4/CD8 balanced, with later expanders leaning CD4+.

TCRdb called the 5' RACE reads again in MiXCR, with one record for every CDR3 protein. The sample holds approximately 580,000 distinct CDR3 sequences; roughly 20% are singletons and the top ten take around 12%. Germline CDR1 MDHEN, CDR2 SYDVKM. V trimming: 5 bases; J trimming: 7 bases; junction bases outside the gene matches: 8. The CDR3 is made up of 17 amino acids. To note about this clonotype: The antigen is not known.

Sequencing was carried out using PBMCs or a T cell subset sorted from them (not recorded which). The TCR comes from an adult woman who had mild COVID-19 (a few samples of this study predate the infection). Cell type and time point are not known. The gene calls are TRBV28 and TRBJ2-1; 16 bases match TRBD2. The CDR3 region has the DNA TGTGCCAGCAGTCAGGGACTAGCGGGGGGGCCTCGAAATGAGCAGTTCTTC. Protein product: CASSQGLAGGPRNEQFF.